This TCR beta chain emerged from a study of CD8+ T cells in alopecia areata. The sequencing template was cDNA reverse transcribed from extracted RNA. The method was immunoSEQ multiplex PCR; TCRdb's version includes in-frame clones alone and lacks a portion of them. The sample carries fewer than 100,000 clones, over 70% recorded once. As for treatment: oral pan-JAK inhibitor, 5-10 mg twice daily. Germline loops: CDR1 PRHDT, CDR2 FYEKMQ (reference sequence). V lost 2 bases and J 4 bases, leaving 14 bases between the germline ends. The CDR3 length is 15 residues. This receptor was taken from a human donor with alopecia areata. The sample in question was CD8+ T cells sorted from blood, obtained at roughly week 45, from a patient treated with tofacitinib. The chain employs TRBV13 and TRBJ1-1, with D perhaps matching TRBD1 (5 bases). In nucleotides, the CDR3 is TGTGCCAGCAGCTTAAGGCAGGGAATTCGCACTGAAGCTTTCTTT. This gives the protein CASSLRQGIRTEAFF.